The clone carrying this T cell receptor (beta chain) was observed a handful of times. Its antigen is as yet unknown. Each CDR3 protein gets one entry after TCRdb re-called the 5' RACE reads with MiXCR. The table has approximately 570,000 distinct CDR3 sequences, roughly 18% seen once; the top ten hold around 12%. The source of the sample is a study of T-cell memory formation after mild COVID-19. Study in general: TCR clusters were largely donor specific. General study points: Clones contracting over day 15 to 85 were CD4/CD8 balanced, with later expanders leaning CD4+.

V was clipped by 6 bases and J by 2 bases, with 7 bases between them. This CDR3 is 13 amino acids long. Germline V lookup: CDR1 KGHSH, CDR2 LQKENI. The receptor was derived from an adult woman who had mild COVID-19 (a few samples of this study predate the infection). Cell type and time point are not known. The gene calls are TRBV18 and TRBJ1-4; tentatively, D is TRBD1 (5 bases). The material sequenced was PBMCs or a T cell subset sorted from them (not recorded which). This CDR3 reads CASSRQTNEKLFF. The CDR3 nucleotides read TGTGCCAGCTCTCGACAGACTAATGAAAAACTGTTTTTT.